The rows below give T cell receptor beta chains drawn from one sample of a study of T cells in Graves' hyperthyroidism and ophthalmopathy. One entry per CDR3 protein, called by TCRdb with MiXCR from the multiplex PCR reads. Among hundreds of thousands of distinct CDR3 sequences listed, approximately 14% were seen once. The sample was blood. Receptors originate from a woman aged 18-35 years with Graves' hyperthyroidism. Both conserved end residues are part of each CDR3. Each record gives: CDR3 protein, J gene, V gene, D gene, clone size. D genes are given only for firm matches. The size field is filled for only some rows; it gives once, few, many or a size class.

CDR3: CASSVGWLAGGHNYNEQFF
J: TRBJ2-1
V: TRBV9
D: TRBD2
size: NA

CDR3: CASSSTRVVTDTQYF
J: TRBJ2-3
V: TRBV7-9
D: NA
size: many

CDR3: CASSPTAGRPARAFF
J: TRBJ1-1
V: TRBV7-2
D: NA
size: many

CDR3: CAWGTISTDTQYF
J: TRBJ2-3
V: TRBV30
D: TRBD2
size: many

CDR3: CATSDPRGLPYEQYF
J: TRBJ2-7
V: TRBV24-1
D: TRBD1
size: NA

CDR3: CAWSAQTESEQFF
J: TRBJ2-1
V: TRBV30
D: NA
size: many

CDR3: CASSAGGRSYEQYF
J: TRBJ2-7
V: TRBV5-1
D: NA
size: many

CDR3: CASSLATVSSYEQYF
J: TRBJ2-7
V: TRBV7-9
D: NA
size: NA

CDR3: CASSPPGVFYEQYF
J: TRBJ2-7
V: TRBV7-9
D: NA
size: many

CDR3: CATPGQGYNEQFF
J: TRBJ2-1
V: TRBV6-1
D: TRBD1
size: many

CDR3: CAWSSSGESDTQYF
J: TRBJ2-3
V: TRBV30
D: NA
size: many

CDR3: CASSYHAGQPWSAKNIQYF
J: TRBJ2-4
V: TRBV6-2/TRBV6-3
D: NA
size: many

CDR3: CSALPQGYQPQHF
J: TRBJ1-5
V: TRBV20-1
D: NA
size: few

CDR3: CSEGQDSYSAFF
J: TRBJ1-1
V: TRBV20-1
D: NA
size: many

CDR3: CASSQDEADSTDTQYF
J: TRBJ2-3
V: TRBV14
D: NA
size: many

CDR3: CASSLGRVGGTEAFF
J: TRBJ1-1
V: TRBV12-3/TRBV12-4
D: NA
size: NA

CDR3: CASSLDGTALREQYF
J: TRBJ2-7
V: TRBV11-2
D: TRBD1
size: many

CDR3: CASSRDGTSGAYYEQYF
J: TRBJ2-7
V: TRBV27
D: TRBD2
size: many

CDR3: CAWSVLGAYNSPLHF
J: TRBJ1-6
V: TRBV30
D: NA
size: NA

CDR3: CATELLRGNTGELFF
J: TRBJ2-2
V: TRBV10-2
D: NA
size: NA

CDR3: CASSQMMSYEQYF
J: TRBJ2-7
V: TRBV11-3
D: NA
size: NA

CDR3: CASSPGGWTYEQYF
J: TRBJ2-7
V: TRBV7-6
D: TRBD2
size: many

CDR3: CATTPDLRANQPQHF
J: TRBJ1-5
V: TRBV15
D: NA
size: NA

CDR3: CASSQESWGNYGYTF
J: TRBJ1-2
V: TRBV4-3
D: NA
size: NA

CDR3: CASSGHTSGRRYNEQFF
J: TRBJ2-1
V: TRBV9
D: TRBD2
size: few

CDR3: CASSLAVTDGYTF
J: TRBJ1-2
V: TRBV7-2
D: NA
size: many

CDR3: CASEGYTEAFF
J: TRBJ1-1
V: TRBV2
D: NA
size: many

CDR3: CASSLNGEMSEQYF
J: TRBJ2-7
V: TRBV7-8
D: NA
size: many

CDR3: CASSLGNTYYEQYF
J: TRBJ2-7
V: TRBV12-3/TRBV12-4
D: NA
size: many

CDR3: CASSLDQNNYNEQFF
J: TRBJ2-1
V: TRBV7-8
D: NA
size: many

CDR3: CASSLLTGFSQPQHF
J: TRBJ1-5
V: TRBV28
D: NA
size: NA

CDR3: CATSRVAGEEQYF
J: TRBJ2-7
V: TRBV15
D: TRBD2
size: many

CDR3: CASSIASGRAGTGELFF
J: TRBJ2-2
V: TRBV19
D: TRBD2
size: NA

CDR3: CASTLSGFKPYEQYF
J: TRBJ2-7
V: TRBV7-2
D: NA
size: few

CDR3: CASSPGQKNIQYF
J: TRBJ2-4
V: TRBV18
D: NA
size: many

CDR3: CASSDVGQGVNEQFF
J: TRBJ2-1
V: TRBV2
D: TRBD1
size: NA

CDR3: CSARGPLPGELFF
J: TRBJ2-2
V: TRBV20-1
D: NA
size: few

CDR3: CASSYSPGGGSHEQYF
J: TRBJ2-7
V: TRBV6-6
D: TRBD2
size: NA

CDR3: CSAGGREIYNEQFF
J: TRBJ2-1
V: TRBV20-1
D: NA
size: many

CDR3: CASRERASGSSYEQYF
J: TRBJ2-7
V: TRBV6-2/TRBV6-3
D: TRBD2
size: many

CDR3: CAWSVRLQETQYF
J: TRBJ2-5
V: TRBV30
D: NA
size: many

CDR3: CASSSGASPKAETQYF
J: TRBJ2-5
V: TRBV5-8
D: NA
size: many

CDR3: CASNDPPGGKVQYF
J: TRBJ2-7
V: TRBV6-2/TRBV6-3
D: NA
size: NA

CDR3: CATKRRNQETQYF
J: TRBJ2-5
V: TRBV6-1
D: NA
size: few

CDR3: CASSRGGDRNTIYF
J: TRBJ1-3
V: TRBV3-1
D: NA
size: few

CDR3: CASSKQGNTEAFF
J: TRBJ1-1
V: TRBV3-1
D: NA
size: many

CDR3: CAISESYLTGTNTGELFF
J: TRBJ2-2
V: TRBV10-3
D: TRBD1
size: many

CDR3: CASSLSLGRENGPTDTQYF
J: TRBJ2-3
V: TRBV13
D: TRBD2
size: few

CDR3: CASSTTGGHSNYGYTF
J: TRBJ1-2
V: TRBV19
D: TRBD1
size: NA

CDR3: CASSMRLAGRQAYEQYF
J: TRBJ2-7
V: TRBV19
D: TRBD2
size: NA

CDR3: CASRHGGPKEFF
J: TRBJ2-1
V: TRBV6-2/TRBV6-3
D: NA
size: NA

CDR3: CASSWIPGQGGQPQHF
J: TRBJ1-5
V: TRBV28
D: TRBD1
size: many

CDR3: CASSKRGAEQFF
J: TRBJ2-1
V: TRBV7-8
D: NA
size: many

CDR3: CASSLRGQGLQTQYF
J: TRBJ2-5
V: TRBV12-3/TRBV12-4
D: TRBD1
size: many

CDR3: CASSQVGIETQYF
J: TRBJ2-5
V: TRBV14
D: NA
size: few

CDR3: CASSLGSLGTETQYF
J: TRBJ2-5
V: TRBV28
D: NA
size: few

CDR3: CSARIPGPSAETQYF
J: TRBJ2-5
V: TRBV20-1
D: NA
size: NA